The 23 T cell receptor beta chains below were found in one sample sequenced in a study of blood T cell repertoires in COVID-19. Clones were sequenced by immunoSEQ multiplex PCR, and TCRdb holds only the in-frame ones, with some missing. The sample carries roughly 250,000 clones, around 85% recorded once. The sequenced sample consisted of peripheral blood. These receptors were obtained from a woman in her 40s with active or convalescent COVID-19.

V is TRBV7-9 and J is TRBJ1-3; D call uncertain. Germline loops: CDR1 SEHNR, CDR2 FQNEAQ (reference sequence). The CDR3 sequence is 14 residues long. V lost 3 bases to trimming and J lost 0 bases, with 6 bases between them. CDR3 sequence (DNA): TGTGCCAGCAGCTTGGCAGTCTCTGGAAACACCATATATTTT. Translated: CASSLAVSGNTIYF.

Here the CDR3 DNA reads TGTGCCAGCAGTTTAACAGGACATGGCTACACCTTC. Protein sequence: CASSLTGHGYTF. This chain uses TRBV27 with TRBJ1-2; the D gene is possibly TRBD1 (5 bases). The CDR3 spans 12 residues. The V end lost 2 bases, the J end lost 6 bases, and 7 bases lay between the germline ends. Germline V CDR1 and CDR2: MNHEY, SMNVEV (reference sequence).

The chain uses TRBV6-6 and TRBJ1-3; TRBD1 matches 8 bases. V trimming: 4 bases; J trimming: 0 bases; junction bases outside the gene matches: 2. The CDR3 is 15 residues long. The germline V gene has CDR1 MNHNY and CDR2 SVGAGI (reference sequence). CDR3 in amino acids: CASSSQGGSGNTIYF. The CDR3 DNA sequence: TGTGCCAGCAGTTCACAGGGGGGCTCTGGAAACACCATATATTTT.

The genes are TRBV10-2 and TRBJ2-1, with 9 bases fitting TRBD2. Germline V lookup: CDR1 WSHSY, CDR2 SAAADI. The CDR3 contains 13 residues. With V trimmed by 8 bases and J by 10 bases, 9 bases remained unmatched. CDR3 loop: CASYGGGAEEQFF. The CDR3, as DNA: TGCGCCAGCTATGGCGGGGGGGCCGAGGAGCAGTTCTTC.

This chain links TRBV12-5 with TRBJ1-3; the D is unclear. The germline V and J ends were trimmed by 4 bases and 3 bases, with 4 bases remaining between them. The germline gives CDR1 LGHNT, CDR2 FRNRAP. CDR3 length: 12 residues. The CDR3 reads CASGSYGNTIYF. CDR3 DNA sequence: TGTGCTAGTGGTTCCTATGGAAACACCATATATTTT. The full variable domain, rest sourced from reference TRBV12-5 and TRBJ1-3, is DARVTQTPRHKVTEMGQEVTMRCQPILGHNTVFWYRQTMMQGLELLAYFRNRAPLDDSGMPKDRFSAEMPDATLATLKIQPSEPRDSAVYFCASGSYGNTIYFGEGSWLTVV.

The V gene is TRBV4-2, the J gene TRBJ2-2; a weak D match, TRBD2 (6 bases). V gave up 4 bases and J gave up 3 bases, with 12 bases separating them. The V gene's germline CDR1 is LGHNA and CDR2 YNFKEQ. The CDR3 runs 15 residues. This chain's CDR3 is CASSLGTEHTGELFF. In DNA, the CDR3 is TGTGCCAGCAGCCTGGGGACTGAACACACCGGGGAGCTGTTTTTT.

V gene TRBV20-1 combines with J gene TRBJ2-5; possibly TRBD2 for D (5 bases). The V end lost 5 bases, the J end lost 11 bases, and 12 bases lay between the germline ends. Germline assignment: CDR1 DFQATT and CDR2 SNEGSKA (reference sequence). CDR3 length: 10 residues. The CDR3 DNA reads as TGCAGTGCTGGTCGGACTTCGCAGTACTTC. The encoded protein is CSAGRTSQYF.

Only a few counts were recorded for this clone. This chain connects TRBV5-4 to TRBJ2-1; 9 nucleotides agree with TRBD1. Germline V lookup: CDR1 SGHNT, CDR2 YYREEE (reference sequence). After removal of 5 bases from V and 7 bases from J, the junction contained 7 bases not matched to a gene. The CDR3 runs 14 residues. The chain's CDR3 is CASRTGGARNEQFF. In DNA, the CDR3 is TGTGCCAGCAGAACAGGGGGCGCGAGGAATGAGCAGTTCTTC.

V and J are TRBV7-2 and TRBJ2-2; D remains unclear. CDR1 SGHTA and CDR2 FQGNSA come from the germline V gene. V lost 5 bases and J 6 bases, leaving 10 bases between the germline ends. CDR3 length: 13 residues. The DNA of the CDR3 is TGTGCCAGCAGCCCGTCCCCTCCCGGGGAGCTGTTTTTT. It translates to CASSPSPPGELFF.

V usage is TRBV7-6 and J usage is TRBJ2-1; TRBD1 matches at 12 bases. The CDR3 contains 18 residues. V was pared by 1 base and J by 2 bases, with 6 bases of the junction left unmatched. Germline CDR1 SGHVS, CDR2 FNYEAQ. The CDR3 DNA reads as TGTGCCAGCAGCTTAGAGGGACAGGGGGCGCTTCCCTACAATGAGCAGTTCTTC. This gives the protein CASSLEGQGALPYNEQFF.

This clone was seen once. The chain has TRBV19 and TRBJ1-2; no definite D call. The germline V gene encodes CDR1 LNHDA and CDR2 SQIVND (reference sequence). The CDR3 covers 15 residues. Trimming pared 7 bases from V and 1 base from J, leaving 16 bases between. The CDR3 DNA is TGTGCCAGTAAAATGGCCCCCCGAGGTAACTATGGCTACACCTTC. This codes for CASKMAPRGNYGYTF.

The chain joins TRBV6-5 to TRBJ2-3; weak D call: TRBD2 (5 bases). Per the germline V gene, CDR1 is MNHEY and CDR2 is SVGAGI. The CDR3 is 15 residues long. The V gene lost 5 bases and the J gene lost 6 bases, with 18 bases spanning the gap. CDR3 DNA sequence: TGTGCCAGCAGTCCCGGGATCCGGCCAACGGATACGCAGTATTTT. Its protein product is CASSPGIRPTDTQYF.

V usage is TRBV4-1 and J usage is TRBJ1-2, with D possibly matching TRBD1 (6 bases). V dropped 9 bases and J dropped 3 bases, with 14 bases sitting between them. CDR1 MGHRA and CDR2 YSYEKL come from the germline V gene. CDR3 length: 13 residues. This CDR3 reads CASKKAGDYGYTF. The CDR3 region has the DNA TGCGCCAGTAAAAAGGCAGGGGACTATGGCTACACCTTC.

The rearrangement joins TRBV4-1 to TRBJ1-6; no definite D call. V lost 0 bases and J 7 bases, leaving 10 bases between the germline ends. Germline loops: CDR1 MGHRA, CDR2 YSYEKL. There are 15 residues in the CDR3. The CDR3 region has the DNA TGCGCCAGCAGCCAAGATATTAGGAGAAATTCACCCCTCCACTTT. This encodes CASSQDIRRNSPLHF.

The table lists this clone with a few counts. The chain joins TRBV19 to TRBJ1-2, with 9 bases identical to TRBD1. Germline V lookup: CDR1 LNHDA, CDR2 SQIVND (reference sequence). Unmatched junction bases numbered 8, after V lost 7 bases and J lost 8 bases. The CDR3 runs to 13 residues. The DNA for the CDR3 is TGTGCCAGTACCACGGACAGGGGACGGGGCTACACCTTC. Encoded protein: CASTTDRGRGYTF.

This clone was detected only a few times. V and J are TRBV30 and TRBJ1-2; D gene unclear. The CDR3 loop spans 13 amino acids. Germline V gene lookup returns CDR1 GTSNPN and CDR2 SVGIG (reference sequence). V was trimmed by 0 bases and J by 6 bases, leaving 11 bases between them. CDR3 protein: CAWSVSEVDGYTF. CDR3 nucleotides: TGTGCCTGGAGTGTATCTGAGGTAGATGGCTACACCTTC.

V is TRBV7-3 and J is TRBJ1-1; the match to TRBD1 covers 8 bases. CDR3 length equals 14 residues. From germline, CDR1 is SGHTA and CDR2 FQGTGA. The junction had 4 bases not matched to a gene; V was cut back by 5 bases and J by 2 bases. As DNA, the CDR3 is TGTGCCAGCAGCGCAGGGGGCTCCAACACTGAAGCTTTCTTT. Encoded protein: CASSAGGSNTEAFF.

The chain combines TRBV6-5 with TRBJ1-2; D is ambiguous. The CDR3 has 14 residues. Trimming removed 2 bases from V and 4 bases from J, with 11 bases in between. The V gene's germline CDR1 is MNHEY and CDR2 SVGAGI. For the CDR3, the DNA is TGTGCCAGCAGTTACAAGGCAACTACCTATGGCTACACCTTC. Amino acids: CASSYKATTYGYTF.

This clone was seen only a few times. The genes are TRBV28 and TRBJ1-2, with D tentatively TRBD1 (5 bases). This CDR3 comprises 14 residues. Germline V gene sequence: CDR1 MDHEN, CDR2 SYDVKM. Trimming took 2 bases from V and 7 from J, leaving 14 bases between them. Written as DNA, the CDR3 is TGTGCCAGCAGTTTAGGGGGGGAGATGCGTGGCTACACCTTC. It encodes CASSLGGEMRGYTF.

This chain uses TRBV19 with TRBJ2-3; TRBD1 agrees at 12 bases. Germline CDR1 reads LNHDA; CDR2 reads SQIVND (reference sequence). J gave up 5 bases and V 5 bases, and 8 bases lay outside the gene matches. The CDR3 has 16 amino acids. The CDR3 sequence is CASSFPRDRGQDTQYF. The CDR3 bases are TGTGCCAGTAGTTTCCCCCGGGACAGGGGGCAAGATACGCAGTATTTT.

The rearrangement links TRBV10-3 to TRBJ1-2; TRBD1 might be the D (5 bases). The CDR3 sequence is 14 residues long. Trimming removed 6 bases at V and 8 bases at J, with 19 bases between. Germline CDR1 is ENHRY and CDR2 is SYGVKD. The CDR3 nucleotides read TGTGCCATCAGGAGTGGGGGGAAATTGCGAGGCTACACCTTC. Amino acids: CAIRSGGKLRGYTF.

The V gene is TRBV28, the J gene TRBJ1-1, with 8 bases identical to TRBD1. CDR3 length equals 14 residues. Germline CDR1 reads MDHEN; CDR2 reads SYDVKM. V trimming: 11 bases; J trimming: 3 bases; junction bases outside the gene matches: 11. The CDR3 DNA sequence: TGTGCCTCTAATACAGGGGGAGTTGACACTGAAGCTTTCTTT. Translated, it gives CASNTGGVDTEAFF.

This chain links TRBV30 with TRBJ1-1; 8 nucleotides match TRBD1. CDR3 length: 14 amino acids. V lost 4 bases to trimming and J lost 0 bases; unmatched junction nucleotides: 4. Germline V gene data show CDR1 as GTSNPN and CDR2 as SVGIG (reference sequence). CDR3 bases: TGTGCCTGGAATCCGACAGGGGTGAACACTGAAGCTTTCTTT. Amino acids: CAWNPTGVNTEAFF. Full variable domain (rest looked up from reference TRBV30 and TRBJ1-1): SQTIHQWPATLVQPVGSPLSLECTVEGTSNPNLYWYRQAAGRGLQLLFYSVGIGQISSEVPQNLSASRPQDRQFILSSKKLLLSDSGFYLCAWNPTGVNTEAFFGQGTRLTVV.